This TCR beta chain comes out of a study of beta chain features in type 1 diabetes listed by TCRdb under 2018. Some background on the complete study: Mean age, gender distribution, total cell number and subset yield did not differ between patients and healthy donors. Across all samples, 107,917,701 sorted cells were examined, and cell number per subset correlated strongly with RNA yield. In the study, TCRB repertoires of sorted circulating CD4+ T cell subsets from recently diagnosed type 1 diabetes patients were compared with those of matched healthy donors. Naive and central memory subsets were obtained from all 28 donors, but regulatory and stem cell-like memory subsets were isolated from only 8 patients and roughly 8 healthy donors. Overall results and qualifications from the work: Sequencing cDNA rather than genomic DNA could over-represent highly expressing activated cells, although activation and CD3 levels did not differ between groups. HLA sub-analyses involved small numbers of individuals, so any influence of HLA type on TCRB rearrangement remained unresolved. A moderate but significant shortening of TCRB CDR3 length was observed in type 1 diabetes patients in all four CD4+ subsets. The naive, central memory and regulatory TCRB repertoires appeared to resemble one another more closely among patients than among healthy donors. Shorter templates might be favored by PCR, yet because patient and control samples were amplified and corrected together, any such skew would affect both groups equally. At VDJ recombination sites, type 1 diabetes patients had fewer insertions and more deleted nucleotides, which implies abnormalities in thymic rearrangement.

All of the isolated RNA was reverse transcribed with the High Capacity cDNA Reverse Transcription Kit, so expressed TCRB transcripts were sequenced. Deep immunoSEQ sequencing was applied to naive, central memory and regulatory T cell samples, giving an average of about 3.7 million total reads per sample. Sorted cells were lysed in RLT buffer and RNA was extracted with DNase-treated RNeasy Micro or Mini kits, depending on cell number. Each cell subset was processed on its own to prevent cross-contamination, while patient and healthy donor samples were processed together. Using the immunoSEQ multiplex PCR, TCRB sequences were amplified from cDNA into 87-bp fragments spanning the CDR3 region. Sequencing of the amplicons was done on the Illumina HiSeq platform. The paper's processing steps were these. Synthetic template baselines were used to correct PCR bias computationally, reads within Hamming distance 2 were collapsed together, and singletons that could not be merged were discarded. By aligning reads against IMGT, V, D and J genes, CDR3 length, and insertions or deletions at six rearrangement sites were assigned. Within each subset, clonotype counts were normalized to sorted cell number, after which true diversity and Gini coefficients were computed with the tcR R package. The overlap coefficient, calculated on TCRB nucleotide sequences, was used to measure repertoire sharing. Out-of-frame TCRB sequences from naive cells were analyzed to stand in for the pre-selection repertoire. TCRdb limited this immuneACCESS table to in-frame rearrangements with V and J called. A share of clones is missing; checked studies link under half to unresolved V genes, and the rest is unexplained. V and J calls plus clone size are reproduced from that table; the DNA served to infer D and trimming. This sample has about 710,000 clones in its table, and more than 12% of those were observed once. Just under 0.04% of the sample is in the top ten clones.

A single peripheral blood draw of around 120 mL on average was collected from each donor into heparinised tubes. A BD FACSAria II and a panel including CD45RO, CCR7, CD25, CD127, CD95 and CD27 were used to sort naive, central memory, regulatory and stem cell-like memory CD4+ T cells. Purity was above 95% for every sorted population. PBMCs were isolated right away by Lymphoprep density gradient centrifugation and were stained directly, without culture. So that batch effects would be minimized, each experiment stained and sorted samples in pairs, pairing one healthy donor with one patient. A word on this clone: Its specific antigen is unknown. No qualities accompany the bases; no much larger clone lies one base away.

The specimen sequenced was naive CD4+ T cells from blood. This specimen's cell subset or site label, interpreted: true naive CD4+ T cells. The receptor was derived from a man aged 18 to 29 with type 1 diabetes.

The CDR3 region has the sequence CASSFVSSTGEQYF. The bases are TGTGCCAGCAGCTTTGTCTCTTCGACGGGCGAGCAGTACTTC. The sequence joins TRBV7-9 to TRBJ2-7, with no D gene named confidently. The CDR3 holds 14 amino acids from the cysteine to the phenylalanine. Only the CDR3 part of the read is kept: 42 bases, read in frame from the first base. The germline V gene (reference sequence) provides CDR1 SEHNR and CDR2 FQNEAQ. Between the V and J ends, shortened by 3 bases and 6 bases respectively, the junction contains 15 bases.